The clone carrying this TCR beta chain was seen just once. Its target is unknown. TCRdb keeps only in-frame clones here, not all; method: immunoSEQ multiplex PCR. Of around 130,000 clones in the sample, roughly 84% were seen once. The data stem from a study of PD-L1 blockade in urothelial cancer. Study at large: Blood analysis occurred 3 weeks (second dose) and 6 weeks after treatment start. Study-level findings and limits: Below-median pretreatment blood TCR clonality was associated with improved progression-free and overall survival.

From germline, CDR1 is LNHNV and CDR2 YYDKDF (reference sequence). CDR3 length: 17 amino acids. V gave up 2 bases and J gave up 0 bases, with 16 bases separating them. The sample's time point: pretreatment peripheral blood. The chain employs TRBV15 and TRBJ1-1; TRBD1 is a possible D gene (6 bases). This sample comprised PBMCs, obtained around atezolizumab (anti-PD-L1) treatment. This clonotype originated in a man over 45 with urothelial cancer. The CDR3 sequence is CATSRNSKGDMNTEAFF. CDR3 in DNA: TGTGCCACCAGCAGAAACTCCAAGGGGGACATGAACACTGAAGCTTTCTTT.